The 18 T cell receptor beta chains below come from one sample, sequenced in a study of shared clonotypes between healthy human individuals. The table came from immunoSEQ multiplex PCR; TCRdb's copy has only in-frame clones and leaves some out. The sample shows some 490,000 clones, 70% to 80% of them seen only once. The sequencing input was PBMCs. Every receptor here comes from a woman aged 40 to 50 in good health. Some clones in this sample may be carry-over from other donors' samples.

The V call is TRBV28, the J call TRBJ1-5; 9 bases are a match to TRBD1. The CDR3 runs to 17 residues. Germline CDR1 and CDR2: MDHEN and SYDVKM. V shed 11 bases and J 6 bases; nucleotides not matched to a gene: 20. In DNA, the CDR3 is TGTGCCGGTACACATTCGACCGGGACAGGGATCTTTCAGCCCCAGCATTTT. Translating it yields CAGTHSTGTGIFQPQHF.

This chain uses TRBV28 with TRBJ1-1; 7 bases fit TRBD1. V lost 5 bases, J lost 1 base, and 7 bases stayed unmatched. Germline CDR1 reads MDHEN; CDR2 reads SYDVKM. The CDR3 sequence is 15 residues long. The CDR3 reads CASSLTDRWNTEAFF. As DNA, the CDR3 is TGTGCCAGCAGTCTTACGGACAGGTGGAACACTGAAGCTTTCTTT.

This chain links TRBV7-3 with TRBJ2-2; D perhaps matches TRBD1 (6 bases). V lost 2 bases and J 7 bases, leaving 17 bases between the germline ends. The V gene's germline CDR1 is SGHTA and CDR2 FQGTGA. The CDR3 consists of 16 residues. In nucleotides, the CDR3 is TGTGCCAGCAGCTTAGGGGGCCCGTTGTTGGGCGGGGAGCTGTTTTTT. Protein product: CASSLGGPLLGGELFF.

This sequence joins TRBV5-1 and TRBJ2-1, with D perhaps matching TRBD2 (6 bases). Trimming took off 1 base at V and 5 bases at J, with 7 bases between the two ends. The CDR3 runs to 13 residues. Germline loops: CDR1 SGHRS, CDR2 YFSETQ. The CDR3 sequence is CASSLTSNNEQFF. CDR3 bases: TGCGCCAGCAGCTTGACTAGCAACAATGAGCAGTTCTTC.

This clone was seen a single time. The chain carries TRBV30 and TRBJ2-1; D is undetermined. In germline, CDR1 is GTSNPN, CDR2 SVGIG (reference sequence). This CDR3 contains 11 residues. V lost 4 bases, J lost 9 bases, and 10 bases lay in between. CDR3 amino acids: CAWKMMGEQFF. CDR3 DNA: TGTGCCTGGAAGATGATGGGTGAGCAGTTCTTC. Full variable domain (rest looked up from reference TRBV30 and TRBJ2-1): SQTIHQWPATLVQPVGSPLSLECTVEGTSNPNLYWYRQAAGRGLQLLFYSVGIGQISSEVPQNLSASRPQDRQFILSSKKLLLSDSGFYLCAWKMMGEQFFGPGTRLTVL.

This clone was seen only once. The chain joins TRBV7-2 to TRBJ2-1; 8 nucleotides line up with TRBD2. Germline-derived CDR1 and CDR2 are SGHTA and FQGNSA. The CDR3 runs 16 residues. Trimming at V came to 3 bases and at J to 2 bases, leaving 6 bases not matched to a gene. The DNA of the CDR3 is TGTGCCAGCAGCTTCATAGCGGGGACGGCCTACAATGAGCAGTTCTTC. Translated: CASSFIAGTAYNEQFF.

This clone has a single count. This chain connects TRBV5-1 to TRBJ1-4; no reliable D call. In germline, CDR1 is SGHRS, CDR2 YFSETQ. The CDR3 runs to 15 residues. Between the trimmed V and J ends, which lost 4 bases and 0 bases, there was a span of 10 bases. CDR3 loop: CASSEDYATNEKLFF. The CDR3 coding sequence is TGCGCCAGCAGCGAAGACTACGCAACTAATGAAAAACTGTTTTTT. The full variable domain, in which reference TRBV5-1 and TRBJ1-4 provide the parts outside the CDR3, is KAGVTQTPRYLIKTRGQQVTLSCSPISGHRSVSWYQQTPGQGLQFLFEYFSETQRNKGNFPGRFSGRQFSNSRSEMNVSTLELGDSALYLCASSEDYATNEKLFFGSGTQLSVL.

The sample holds many counts of this clone. This chain joins TRBV30 and TRBJ1-4; D perhaps matches TRBD1 (5 bases). V lost 5 bases and J lost 13, with 14 bases in between. CDR3 length: 11 residues. The germline gives CDR1 GTSNPN, CDR2 SVGIG (reference sequence). CDR3 in DNA: TGTGCCTGGGACAAGGGGCGTACACTGTTTTTT. Translation gives CAWDKGRTLFF.

The chain carries TRBV6-6 and TRBJ2-1; weak D call: TRBD2 (6 bases). The germline V gene has CDR1 MNHNY and CDR2 SVGAGI (reference sequence). V was shortened by 6 bases and J by 0 bases, with 12 bases between the two germline ends. CDR3 length: 15 amino acids. Here the CDR3 DNA reads TGTGCCAGCAGCCTTAGCGGACTCTCCTACAATGAGCAGTTCTTC. This codes for CASSLSGLSYNEQFF.

The chain recombines TRBV27 with TRBJ2-7, with unresolved D. Trimming shortened V by 5 bases and J by 6 bases, and 23 bases separated the two germline ends. Germline V gene sequence: CDR1 MNHEY, CDR2 SMNVEV (reference sequence). The CDR3 has 16 amino acids. The CDR3, as DNA: TGTGCCAGCAGTCATACCCCGGTGGCTCAGCCGTCCGAGCAGTACTTC. Residues: CASSHTPVAQPSEQYF.

This clone was observed once. V gene TRBV4-3 combines with J gene TRBJ2-7; weak D call: TRBD2 (6 bases). V dropped 1 base and J dropped 3 bases, with 10 bases sitting between them. The CDR3 contains 14 residues. Germline V gene lookup returns CDR1 LGHNA and CDR2 YSLEER. The CDR3 protein is CASSQGRGDYEQYF. The CDR3 nucleotides are TGCGCCAGCAGCCAAGGGCGGGGAGACTACGAGCAGTACTTC.

The rearrangement links TRBV30 to TRBJ2-3, with TRBD2 matching over 12 bases. The CDR3 is 15 residues long. V lost 4 bases, J lost 3 bases, and 5 bases stayed unmatched. Germline CDR1 is GTSNPN and CDR2 is SVGIG (reference sequence). DNA of the CDR3: TGTGCCTGGACCCGACTAGCGGGAGCAACAGATACGCAGTATTTT. Translating it yields CAWTRLAGATDTQYF.

This chain links TRBV19 with TRBJ1-1; D is possibly TRBD1 (6 bases). This CDR3 contains 14 residues. The germline V and J ends were trimmed by 3 bases and 0 bases, with 8 bases remaining between them. Germline CDR1 reads LNHDA; CDR2 reads SQIVND (reference sequence). As DNA, the CDR3 is TGTGCCAGTAGTATCAGGGGCCTGAACACTGAAGCTTTCTTT. Encoded protein: CASSIRGLNTEAFF. Together with reference TRBV19 and TRBJ1-1, the CDR3 gives the full variable domain: DGGITQSPKYLFRKEGQNVTLSCEQNLNHDAMYWYRQDPGQGLRLIYYSQIVNDFQKGDIAEGYSVSREKKESFPLTVTSAQKNPTAFYLCASSIRGLNTEAFFGQGTRLTVV.

This sequence joins TRBV21-1 and TRBJ1-5; the tabulated D call, TRBD1, remains unverified against the DNA. TRBV21-1 is assigned pseudogene status. There are 16 residues in the CDR3. The CDR3: CASSKVAGYGNQPQHF. The CDR3 region has the DNA TGTGCCAGCAGCAAAGTGGCAGGGTACGGCAATCAGCCCCAGCATTTT.

The chain uses TRBV28 and TRBJ1-2; D perhaps matches TRBD1 (5 bases). This CDR3 is 13 amino acids long. Deletions cut 6 bases from V and 0 bases from J, with 8 bases between. Looked up from germline, CDR1 is MDHEN and CDR2 is SYDVKM. CDR3 nucleotide sequence: TGTGCCAGCAGGGAGGGACCTAACTATGGCTACACCTTC. This gives the protein CASREGPNYGYTF.

To note about this clone: This sample also contains other DNA sequences that code for the same CDR3. The V gene is TRBV18, the J gene TRBJ2-7; maybe TRBD2 (5 bases). The CDR3 is 14 residues long. V was trimmed by 0 bases and J by 4 bases, leaving 10 bases between them. Germline V lookup: CDR1 KGHSH, CDR2 LQKENI. This chain's CDR3 is CASSPPLGVYEQYF. CDR3 DNA: TGTGCCAGCTCACCACCCCTCGGGGTGTACGAGCAGTACTTC.

The chain couples TRBV7-8 to TRBJ1-2; no definite D call. CDR3 size: 14 residues. Germline CDR1 SGHVS, CDR2 FQNEAQ. V gave up 0 bases and J gave up 14 bases, with 19 bases separating them. CDR3 nucleotide sequence: TGTGCCAGCAGCTTAGCCCCTACGGATCTCGGGTGGACCTTC. Amino acid sequence: CASSLAPTDLGWTF. The full variable domain, with the rest looked up from reference TRBV7-8 and TRBJ1-2, is GAGVSQSPRYKVAKRGQDVALRCDPISGHVSLFWYQQALGQGPEFLTYFQNEAQLDKSGLPSDRFFAERPEGSVSTLKIQRTQQEDSAVYLCASSLAPTDLGWTFGSGTRLTVV.

V usage is TRBV6-1 and J usage is TRBJ1-4; no clear D. Germline V lookup: CDR1 MNHNS, CDR2 SASEGT. The CDR3 is made up of 12 amino acids. Between the trimmed V and J ends, which lost 7 bases and 12 bases, there was a span of 15 bases. CDR3 bases: TGTGCCAGCACGGGGAACAGAGAGCAACTGTTTTTT. Its translation is CASTGNREQLFF.